This T cell receptor (beta chain) was recorded in a study of cytomegalovirus exposure and HLA in healthy donors. Separate from the 666-subject first cohort, the roughly 120-subject validation cohort was the one that the donors belonged to. Assay used: immunoSEQ multiplex PCR; TCRdb lists only in-frame clones, some missing. Counted here are some 320,000 clones, around 90% occurring once; the ten biggest clones make up approximately 1.1%. Germline V CDR1 and CDR2: SGHRS, YFSETQ. The CDR3 is 15 residues long. The ends were cut back, 1 base at V and 7 bases at J, with 15 bases in the middle. The receptor was derived from a woman younger than 45 in good health and CMV-seropositive. The chain combines TRBV5-1 with TRBJ2-1; a weak D match, TRBD2 (6 bases). Material for sequencing was PBMCs. The CDR3 coding sequence is TGCGCCAGCAGCTTGCGCGGAGGGGTCGATAATGAGCAGTTCTTC. Translated: CASSLRGGVDNEQFF.